Listed below are T cell receptor beta chains from one sample, sequenced in a study of OX40 agonist ivuxolimab in advanced cancers. The protocol was immunoSEQ multiplex PCR, while the TCRdb copy is restricted to in-frame clones and leaves out a portion. This table has around 60,000 clones, 87% appearing once. The source material was CD4+ or CD8+ T cells sorted from blood, sampled in a trial of the OX40 agonist ivuxolimab. The receptors were sampled from an adult with an advanced solid tumor such as melanoma, head and neck, liver or kidney cancer. The CDR3 runs from the conserved cysteine through the conserved F or W. D genes are given only for firm matches. Clone size, where shown, is once, few, many, or a class for clones that have expanded.

J gene	D gene	V gene	clone size	CDR3 DNA	CDR3 protein
TRBJ2-7	NA	TRBV4-1	NA	TGCGCCGGCAGCCAAAGCCTACCCGGGCCACAAAACAAGCAGTACTTC	CAGSQSLPGPQNKQYF
TRBJ1-5	TRBD1	TRBV28	NA	TGTGCCAGCAGTTCCCGGGGGACAGGGGTCGCATATAGCAATCAGCCCCAGCATTTT	CASSSRGTGVAYSNQPQHF
TRBJ2-1	TRBD2	TRBV5-1	NA	TGCGCCAGCAGTTTTCCCAAGGGACTAGATTACAATGAGCAGTTCTTC	CASSFPKGLDYNEQFF
TRBJ2-3	TRBD1	TRBV27	NA	TGTGCCAGCAGTCCCAGACAGGGTACAGATACGCAGTATTTT	CASSPRQGTDTQYF
TRBJ2-7	NA	TRBV7-9	NA	TGTGCCAGCAGCTTCGGAGAATACGAGCAGTACTTC	CASSFGEYEQYF
TRBJ2-2	NA	TRBV19	once	TGTGCCAGTAGCCGTCCCGGAGGTACCGGGGAGCTGTTTTTT	CASSRPGGTGELFF
TRBJ2-5	NA	TRBV7-8	NA	TGTGCCAGCAGTCGACTTGGCCGGGCGGCCCAGTACTTC	CASSRLGRAAQYF
TRBJ2-1	TRBD2	TRBV5-4	few	TGTGCCAGCAGCTTAGGGGGGGCTAGCGGGAGGGAAACCAATGAGCAGTTCTTC	CASSLGGASGRETNEQFF
TRBJ2-7	NA	TRBV6-1	NA	TGTGCCAGCAGTCAAGCCTACGAGCAGTACTTC	CASSQAYEQYF
TRBJ2-2	NA	TRBV7-9	NA	TGTGCCAGCAGCCCTACACTAAATACCGGGGAGCTGTTTTTT	CASSPTLNTGELFF
TRBJ1-5	TRBD1	TRBV2	NA	TGTGCCAGCAGTTCACAGGGGCCCTATAGCAATCAGCCCCAGCATTTT	CASSSQGPYSNQPQHF
TRBJ2-7	TRBD1	TRBV7-9	NA	TGTGCCAGCAGCGACCGGGACAGACTATCCTACGAGCAGTACTTC	CASSDRDRLSYEQYF
TRBJ2-7	NA	TRBV28	NA	TGTGCCAGCAGTTTAGAGGTAGCGCCGACCTACGAGCAGTACTTC	CASSLEVAPTYEQYF
TRBJ2-7	TRBD1	TRBV27	NA	TGTGCCAGCAGTTCGCAAGGGACAGGGTTTTTTGAGCAGTACTTC	CASSSQGTGFFEQYF
TRBJ2-7	NA	TRBV28	NA	TGTGCCAGCAGTCCACGGGGGCAGGGACGGAACGAGCAGTACTTC	CASSPRGQGRNEQYF
TRBJ2-3	TRBD1	TRBV12-5	NA	TGTGCTAGTGGTCCAGGGTACGGACAGGGCACAGATACGCAGTATTTT	CASGPGYGQGTDTQYF
TRBJ2-7	TRBD2	TRBV19	NA	TGTGCCAGTAGTGACCGAGCGGGAGCGGGCTACGAGCAGTACTTC	CASSDRAGAGYEQYF
TRBJ1-5	NA	TRBV28	NA	TGTGCCAGCAGTCCCCCGGACAGTTTTCAGCCCCAGCATTTT	CASSPPDSFQPQHF
TRBJ2-1	NA	TRBV21-1	NA	TGTGCCAGCAGCAAAGAATCCCGGGAGGGCTACAATGAGCAGTTCTTC	CASSKESREGYNEQFF
TRBJ2-2	NA	TRBV6-5	NA	TGTGCCAGCAGGGTCGGGAGCACCGGGGAGCTGTTTTTT	CASRVGSTGELFF
TRBJ1-2	NA	TRBV5-6	NA	TGTGCCAGCAGCTTGGCCCCTACAGGGTACGGCTATGGCTACACCTTC	CASSLAPTGYGYGYTF
TRBJ2-7	TRBD2	TRBV5-6	NA	TGTGCCAGCAGCTTCGGGACTAGCGGTTACGAGCAGTACTTC	CASSFGTSGYEQYF
TRBJ1-2	TRBD1	TRBV5-4	NA	TGTGCCAGCAGCCAATACGGACAGGTCGGAGGCTATGGCTACACCTTC	CASSQYGQVGGYGYTF
TRBJ1-5	TRBD1	TRBV18	NA	TGTGCCAGCTCACCGGGGACAGCCGGCAATCAGCCCCAGCATTTT	CASSPGTAGNQPQHF
TRBJ2-1	NA	TRBV25-1	NA	TGTGCCAGCAGGGGTTTTGGCTCCTACAATGAGCAGTTCTTC	CASRGFGSYNEQFF
TRBJ2-3	NA	TRBV9	NA	TGTGCCAGCAAGTCAGGGAGCCTTGGGGATACGCAGTATTTT	CASKSGSLGDTQYF
TRBJ1-4	TRBD1	TRBV5-1	NA	TGCGCCAGCAGCCCCTCGGGACAGGGTGAAAAACTGTTTTTT	CASSPSGQGEKLFF
TRBJ2-1	TRBD2	TRBV15	NA	TGTGCCACCAGCAGAGGCCCCGGACTAGACCCGTCCTACAATGAGCAGTTCTTC	CATSRGPGLDPSYNEQFF
TRBJ1-6	NA	TRBV2	NA	TGTGCCAGCAGAGTCAGTCAATCCACCCTCCACTTT	CASRVSQSTLHF
TRBJ2-1	TRBD2	TRBV13	NA	TGTGCCAGCAGCTTACCCAGGACTAGCGGGAGGGTTAAAAAACACAATGAGCAGTTCTTC	CASSLPRTSGRVKKHNEQFF
TRBJ2-5	NA	TRBV2	NA	TGTGCCAGCAGGACTAGGCCGTTGGAGACCCAGTACTTC	CASRTRPLETQYF
TRBJ2-7	TRBD2	TRBV18	NA	TGTGCCAGCTCACCACAAGGAGCGGGAGGGCCCGACGAGCAGTACTTC	CASSPQGAGGPDEQYF
TRBJ1-1	NA	TRBV25-1	NA	TGTGCCAGCAGCCCGATAGGACCAATCGAAGCTTTCTTT	CASSPIGPIEAFF
TRBJ1-2	TRBD1	TRBV28	NA	TGTGCCAGCAGCTCCGGGACAGAGTACTATGGCTACACCTTC	CASSSGTEYYGYTF
TRBJ2-1	NA	TRBV18	NA	TGTGCCAGCTCACCGGCACTGGGGGGTAATGAGCAGTTCTTC	CASSPALGGNEQFF
TRBJ2-2	NA	TRBV19	NA	TGTGCCAGTAGTATCGGGTGGGGGACCGGGGAGCTGTTTTTT	CASSIGWGTGELFF
TRBJ2-1	TRBD2	TRBV19	NA	TGTGCCAGTAGTACTTCTCCCCTAGCGGGGGCCTGGGGGGAGCAGTTCTTC	CASSTSPLAGAWGEQFF
TRBJ2-6	TRBD2	TRBV4-1	NA	TGCGCCAGCAGCCGGGGACTAGCGGGAGGTTCTGGGGCCAACGTCCTGACTTTC	CASSRGLAGGSGANVLTF
TRBJ2-1	NA	TRBV29-1	NA	TGCAGCGTTGAATCTTACAATGAGCAGTTCTTC	CSVESYNEQFF
TRBJ2-7	NA	TRBV6-6	NA	TGTGCCAGCAGTTACTTGAGGGGGTCTTGGTACGAGCAGTACTTC	CASSYLRGSWYEQYF
TRBJ2-5	TRBD1	TRBV11-1	NA	TGTGCCAGCAGTCAAGGGGACAGAGTAATGGCCCAGTACTTC	CASSQGDRVMAQYF
TRBJ2-7	TRBD2	TRBV7-8	NA	TGTGCCAGCAGCAAAGCCCATATTACTAGCGGCAACCCCTACGAGCAGTACTTC	CASSKAHITSGNPYEQYF
TRBJ1-1	TRBD1	TRBV19	NA	TGTGCCAGTATGTTGGACAGGCCGGCGTCCACTGAAGCTTTCTTT	CASMLDRPASTEAFF
TRBJ2-7	NA	TRBV28	NA	TGTGCCAGCAGCCGGCGGGCACATAACTCCTACGAGCAGTACTTC	CASSRRAHNSYEQYF
TRBJ2-7	NA	TRBV20-1	few	TGCAGTGCCCGACAGGTCTACGAGCAGTACTTC	CSARQVYEQYF
TRBJ2-7	NA	TRBV16	NA	TGTGCCAGCAGCCGCGGGACCCTGAGGTACGAGCAGTACTTC	CASSRGTLRYEQYF
TRBJ2-2	TRBD2	TRBV28	NA	TGTGCCAGCAGTTTACCTAGCGGGAGGCGCGGCGGGGAGCTGTTTTTT	CASSLPSGRRGGELFF
TRBJ2-7	TRBD1	TRBV7-9	NA	TGTGCCAGCAGCTCTACACTCGGGACAGGGGGCAACTACGAGCAGTACTTC	CASSSTLGTGGNYEQYF
TRBJ2-5	NA	TRBV19	NA	TGTGCCAGTGCTTCGTCAGGGTTAAAGACCCAGTACTTC	CASASSGLKTQYF
TRBJ2-5	NA	TRBV6-6	NA	TGTGCCAGCAGTTACGTCGATCCGGTTCAAGAGACCCAGTACTTC	CASSYVDPVQETQYF
TRBJ2-1	NA	TRBV6-5	few	TGTGCCAGCAGTTCCTCCGGGGGCGGTGAGCAGTTCTTC	CASSSSGGGEQFF
TRBJ2-5	NA	TRBV19	NA	TGTGCCAGTAGTATTACCGGGTCGGAGACCCAGTACTTC	CASSITGSETQYF
TRBJ1-1	NA	TRBV28	NA	TGTGCCAGCAGTTTACTATCAGGGCGCAGAGAAGCTTTCTTT	CASSLLSGRREAFF
TRBJ1-3	NA	TRBV9	once	TGTGCCAGCAGCGTAAGCCCCAAGGGTAGGAGAAACACCATATATTTT	CASSVSPKGRRNTIYF
TRBJ2-1	NA	TRBV7-8	NA	TGTGCCAGCAGCATGCTTGTACTCTCCTACAATGAGCAGTTCTTC	CASSMLVLSYNEQFF
TRBJ2-3	NA	TRBV9	NA	TGTGCCAGCAGCGTAGCTACTGTCCAATCGACAGGGGAGGGCCCAGGAACAGATACGCAGTATTTT	CASSVATVQSTGEGPGTDTQYF
TRBJ2-7	NA	TRBV30	NA	TGTGCCTGGTCGATCGGCGTCGGGCAGTACTTC	CAWSIGVGQYF